This T cell receptor beta chain was found in a study of cytotoxic CD8 clonotypes in ibrutinib-treated CLL. General study findings and limits: Clonality increased with ibrutinib response but returned toward baseline at progression. T-cell clonality at baseline went above that of age-matched healthy donors and rose and fell with circulating CD8+ T-cell counts.

Deep sequencing aimed at 1 in 200,000 to 1 in 1 million T cells' resolution. The data were produced by immunoSEQ multiplex PCR, yet TCRdb's version contains in-frame clones alone and is incomplete. The top ten clones hold around 43% of a sample with tens of thousands of clones, 65% to 75% of them seen once. The CDR3 has 18 amino acids. The V gene end was trimmed by 5 bases and the J gene end by 5 bases; junction bases not matched to a gene: 14. CDR1 and CDR2 from the germline V gene are LNHDA and SQIVND (reference sequence). On this clone: Its antigen is unknown.

This specimen was PBMCs, taken after 12 months of ibrutinib treatment. The J gene is TRBJ2-4, the V gene TRBV19; TRBD2 agrees at 11 bases. The clonotype was recovered from a human donor with chronic lymphocytic leukemia. In DNA form, the CDR3 reads TGTGCCAGTAGTCACTTTAGCGGGAGGGCGCTTGGAGAAAACATTCAGTACTTC. Amino acids: CASSHFSGRALGENIQYF.